The source of this T cell receptor (beta chain) is a study of T-cell reconstitution after alpha-beta-depleted transplantation in children. With regard to this clonotype: Its specificity is not known.

Preparation of the TCRbeta library was carried out with unique molecular identifiers. In TCRdb, the PCR reads were re-called with MiXCR into one record per CDR3 protein. Of over 450,000 distinct CDR3 sequences listed, about 10% are singletons. The CDR3 spans 14 residues. From germline, CDR1 is MRHNA and CDR2 SNTAGT. Deletions cut 4 bases from V and 5 bases from J, with 13 bases between. Findings of the study overall: One year post-transplant, T-cell counts and diversity were largely derived from T cells produced anew. The study reportedly traced alpha-beta T cells about two months after transplant to several hundred expanded graft clones.

The rearrangement uses TRBV6-4 and TRBJ2-3; D is possibly TRBD1 or TRBD2 (6 bases each). This clonotype was sampled from a child aged 2 to 15 with inherited bone marrow failure, due to receive a stem cell transplant. The starting material was PBMCs, obtained before TCRalphabeta/CD19-depleted stem cell transplant. The CDR3 loop reads CASSAGAEEDTQYF. The CDR3 nucleotides read TGTGCCAGCAGTGCGGGGGCTGAGGAAGATACGCAGTATTTT.